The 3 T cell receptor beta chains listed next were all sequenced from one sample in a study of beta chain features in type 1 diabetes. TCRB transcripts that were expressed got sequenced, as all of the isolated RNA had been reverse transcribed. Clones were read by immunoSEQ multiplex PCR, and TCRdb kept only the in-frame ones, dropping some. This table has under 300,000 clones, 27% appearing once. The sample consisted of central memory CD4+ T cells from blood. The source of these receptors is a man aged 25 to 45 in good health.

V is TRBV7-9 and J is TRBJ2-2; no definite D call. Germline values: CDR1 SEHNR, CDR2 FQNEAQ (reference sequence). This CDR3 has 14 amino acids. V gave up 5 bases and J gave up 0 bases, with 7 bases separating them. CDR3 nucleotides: TGTGCCAGCAGCCCCACCCCGAACACCGGGGAGCTGTTTTTT. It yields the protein CASSPTPNTGELFF.

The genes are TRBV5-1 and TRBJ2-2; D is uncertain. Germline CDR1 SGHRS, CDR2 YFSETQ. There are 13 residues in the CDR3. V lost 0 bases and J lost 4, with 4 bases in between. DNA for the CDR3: TGCGCCAGCAGCTTGGAGGGCACCGGGGAGCTGTTTTTT. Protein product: CASSLEGTGELFF.

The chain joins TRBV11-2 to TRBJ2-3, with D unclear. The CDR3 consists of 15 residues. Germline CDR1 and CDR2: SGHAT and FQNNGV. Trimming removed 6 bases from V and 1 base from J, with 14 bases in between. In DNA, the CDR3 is TGTGCCAGCAGTGTGGTAGGAAGGGGCACAGATACGCAGTATTTT. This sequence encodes CASSVVGRGTDTQYF.